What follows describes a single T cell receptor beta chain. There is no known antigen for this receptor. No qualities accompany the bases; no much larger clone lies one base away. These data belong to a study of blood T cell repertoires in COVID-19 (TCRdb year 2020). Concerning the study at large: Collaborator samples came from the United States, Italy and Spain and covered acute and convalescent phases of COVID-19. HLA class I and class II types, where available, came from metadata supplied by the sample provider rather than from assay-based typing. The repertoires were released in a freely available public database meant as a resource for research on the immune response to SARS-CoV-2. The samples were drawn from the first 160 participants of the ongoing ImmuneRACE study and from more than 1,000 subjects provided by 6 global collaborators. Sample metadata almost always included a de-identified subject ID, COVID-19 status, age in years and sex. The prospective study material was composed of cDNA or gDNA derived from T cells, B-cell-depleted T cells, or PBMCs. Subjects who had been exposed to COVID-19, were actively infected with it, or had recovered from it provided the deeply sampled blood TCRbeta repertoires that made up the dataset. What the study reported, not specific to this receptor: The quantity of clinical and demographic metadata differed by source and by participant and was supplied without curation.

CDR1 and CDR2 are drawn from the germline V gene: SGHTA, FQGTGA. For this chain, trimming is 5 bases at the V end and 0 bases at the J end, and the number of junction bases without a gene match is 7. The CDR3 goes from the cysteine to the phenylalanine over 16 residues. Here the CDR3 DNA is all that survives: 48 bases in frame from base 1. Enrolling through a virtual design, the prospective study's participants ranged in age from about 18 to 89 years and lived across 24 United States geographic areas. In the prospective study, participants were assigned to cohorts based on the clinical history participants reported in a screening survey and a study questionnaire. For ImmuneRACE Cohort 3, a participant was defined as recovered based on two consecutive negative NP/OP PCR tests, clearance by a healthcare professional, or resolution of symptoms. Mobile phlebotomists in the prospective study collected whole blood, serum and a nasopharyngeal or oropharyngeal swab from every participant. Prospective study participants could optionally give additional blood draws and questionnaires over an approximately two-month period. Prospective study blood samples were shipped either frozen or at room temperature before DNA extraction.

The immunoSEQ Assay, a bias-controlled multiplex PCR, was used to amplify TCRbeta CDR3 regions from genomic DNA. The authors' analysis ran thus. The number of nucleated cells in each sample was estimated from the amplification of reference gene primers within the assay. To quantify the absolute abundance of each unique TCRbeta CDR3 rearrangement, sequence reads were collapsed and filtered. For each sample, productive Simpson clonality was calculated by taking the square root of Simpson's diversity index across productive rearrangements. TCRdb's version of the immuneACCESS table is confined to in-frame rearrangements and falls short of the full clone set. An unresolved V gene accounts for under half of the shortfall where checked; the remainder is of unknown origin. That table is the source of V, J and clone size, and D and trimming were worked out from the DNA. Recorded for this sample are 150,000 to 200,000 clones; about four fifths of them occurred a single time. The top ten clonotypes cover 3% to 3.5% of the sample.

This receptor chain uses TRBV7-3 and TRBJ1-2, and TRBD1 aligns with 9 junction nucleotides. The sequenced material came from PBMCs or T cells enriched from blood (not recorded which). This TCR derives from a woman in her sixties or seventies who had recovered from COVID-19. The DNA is TGTGCCAGCAGCATCTCCGGGACAGGGACTAACTATGGCTACACCTTC. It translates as CASSISGTGTNYGYTF.